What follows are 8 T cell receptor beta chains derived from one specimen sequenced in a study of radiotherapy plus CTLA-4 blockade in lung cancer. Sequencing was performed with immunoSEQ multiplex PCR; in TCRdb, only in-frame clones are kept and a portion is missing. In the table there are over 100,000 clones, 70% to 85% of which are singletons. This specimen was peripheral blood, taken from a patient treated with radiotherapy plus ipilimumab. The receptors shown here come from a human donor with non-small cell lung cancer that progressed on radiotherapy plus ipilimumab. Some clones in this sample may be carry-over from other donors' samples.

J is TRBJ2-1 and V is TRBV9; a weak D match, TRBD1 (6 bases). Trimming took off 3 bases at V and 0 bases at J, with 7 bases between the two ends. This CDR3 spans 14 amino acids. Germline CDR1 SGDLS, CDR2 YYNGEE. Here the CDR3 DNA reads TGTGCCAGCAGCGAGGGACACTCCTACAATGAGCAGTTCTTC. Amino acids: CASSEGHSYNEQFF.

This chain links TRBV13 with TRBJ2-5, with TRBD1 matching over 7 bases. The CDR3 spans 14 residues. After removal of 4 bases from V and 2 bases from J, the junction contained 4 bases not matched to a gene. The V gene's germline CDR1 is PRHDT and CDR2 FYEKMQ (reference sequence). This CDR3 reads CASSSDRVQETQYF. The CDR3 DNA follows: TGTGCCAGCAGCTCCGACAGGGTTCAAGAGACCCAGTACTTC. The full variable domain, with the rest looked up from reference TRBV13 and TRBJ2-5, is AAGVIQSPRHLIKEKRETATLKCYPIPRHDTVYWYQQGPGQDPQFLISFYEKMQSDKGSIPDRFSAQQFSDYHSELNMSSLELGDSALYFCASSSDRVQETQYFGPGTRLLVL.

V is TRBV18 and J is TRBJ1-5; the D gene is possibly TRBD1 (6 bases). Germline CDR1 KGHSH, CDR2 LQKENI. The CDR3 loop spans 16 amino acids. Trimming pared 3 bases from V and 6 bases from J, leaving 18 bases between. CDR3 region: CASSPTDRGEGQPQHF. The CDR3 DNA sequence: TGTGCCAGCTCACCTACGGACAGAGGCGAAGGTCAGCCCCAGCATTTT.

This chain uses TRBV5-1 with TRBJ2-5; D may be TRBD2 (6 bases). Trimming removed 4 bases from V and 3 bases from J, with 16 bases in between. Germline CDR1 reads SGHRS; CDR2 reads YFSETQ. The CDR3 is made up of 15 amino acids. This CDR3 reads CASSGRGSYKETQYF. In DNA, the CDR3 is TGCGCCAGCAGCGGTCGGGGGTCCTATAAAGAGACCCAGTACTTC. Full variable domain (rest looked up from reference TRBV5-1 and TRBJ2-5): KAGVTQTPRYLIKTRGQQVTLSCSPISGHRSVSWYQQTPGQGLQFLFEYFSETQRNKGNFPGRFSGRQFSNSRSEMNVSTLELGDSALYLCASSGRGSYKETQYFGPGTRLLVL.

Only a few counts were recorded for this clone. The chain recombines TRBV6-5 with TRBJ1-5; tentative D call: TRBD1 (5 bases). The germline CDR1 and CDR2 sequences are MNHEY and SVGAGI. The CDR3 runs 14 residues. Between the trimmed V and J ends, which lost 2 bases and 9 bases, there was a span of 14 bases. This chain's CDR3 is CASSYVRGAGPQHF. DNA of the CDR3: TGTGCCAGCAGTTACGTGAGGGGAGCGGGGCCCCAGCATTTT.

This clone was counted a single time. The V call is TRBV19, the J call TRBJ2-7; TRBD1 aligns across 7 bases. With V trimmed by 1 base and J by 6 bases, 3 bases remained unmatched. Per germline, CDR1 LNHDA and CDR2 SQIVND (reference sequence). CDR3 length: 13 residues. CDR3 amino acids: CASSIGGGGEQYF. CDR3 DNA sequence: TGTGCCAGTAGTATAGGAGGGGGCGGCGAGCAGTACTTC.

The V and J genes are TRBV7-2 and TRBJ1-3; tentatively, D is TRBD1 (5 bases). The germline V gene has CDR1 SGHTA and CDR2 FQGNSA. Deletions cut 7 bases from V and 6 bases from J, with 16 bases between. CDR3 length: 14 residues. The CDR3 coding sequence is TGTGCCAGCATCGCTGGGACTTACTTAAACACCATATATTTT. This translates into CASIAGTYLNTIYF. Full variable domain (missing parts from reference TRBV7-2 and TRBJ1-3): GAGVSQSPSNKVTEKGKDVELRCDPISGHTALYWYRQSLGQGLEFLIYFQGNSAPDKSGLPSDRFSAERTGGSVSTLTIQRTQQEDSAVYLCASIAGTYLNTIYFGEGSWLTVV.

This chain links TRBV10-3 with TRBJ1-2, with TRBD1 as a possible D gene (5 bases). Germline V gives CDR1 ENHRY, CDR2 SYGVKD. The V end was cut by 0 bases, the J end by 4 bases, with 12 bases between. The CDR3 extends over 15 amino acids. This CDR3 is CAISESRGTLYGYTF. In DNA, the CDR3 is TGTGCCATCAGTGAGTCGCGGGGGACCCTCTATGGCTACACCTTC.